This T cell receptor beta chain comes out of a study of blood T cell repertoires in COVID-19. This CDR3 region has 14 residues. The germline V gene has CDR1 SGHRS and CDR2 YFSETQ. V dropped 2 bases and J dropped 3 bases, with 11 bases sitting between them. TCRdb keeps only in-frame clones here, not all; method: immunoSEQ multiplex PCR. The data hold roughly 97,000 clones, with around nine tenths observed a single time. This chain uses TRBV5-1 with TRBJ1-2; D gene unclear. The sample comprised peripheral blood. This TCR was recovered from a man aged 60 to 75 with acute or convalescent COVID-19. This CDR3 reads CASSFNRGDYGYTF. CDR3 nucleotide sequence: TGCGCCAGCAGCTTTAATCGGGGAGACTATGGCTACACCTTC.